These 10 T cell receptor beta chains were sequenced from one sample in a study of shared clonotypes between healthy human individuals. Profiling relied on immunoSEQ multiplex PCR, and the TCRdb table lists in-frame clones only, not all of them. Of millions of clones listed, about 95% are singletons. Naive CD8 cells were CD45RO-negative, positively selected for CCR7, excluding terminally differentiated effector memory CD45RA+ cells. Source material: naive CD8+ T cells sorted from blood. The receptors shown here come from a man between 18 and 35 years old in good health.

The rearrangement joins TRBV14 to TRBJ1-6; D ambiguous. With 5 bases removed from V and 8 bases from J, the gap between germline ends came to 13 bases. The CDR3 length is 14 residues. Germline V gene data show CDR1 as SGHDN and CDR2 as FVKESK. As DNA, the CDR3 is TGTGCCAGCAGCAGTCTGGGCCGCCATTCACCCCTCCACTTT. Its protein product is CASSSLGRHSPLHF.

For the CDR3, the DNA is TGTGCCAGCAGCTTCGATCGGGGCATGGAGACCCAGTACTTC. It codes for CASSFDRGMETQYF. The gene calls are TRBV7-9 and TRBJ2-5; D tentatively fits TRBD1 or TRBD2 (5 bases each). Trimming left V 3 bases short and J 5 bases short, with 13 bases between. CDR1 and CDR2 from the germline V gene are SEHNR and FQNEAQ (reference sequence). CDR3 length: 14 amino acids.

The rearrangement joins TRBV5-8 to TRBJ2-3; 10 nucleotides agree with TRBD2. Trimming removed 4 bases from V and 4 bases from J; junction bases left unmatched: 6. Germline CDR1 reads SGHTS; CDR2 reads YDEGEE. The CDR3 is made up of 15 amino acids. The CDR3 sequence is CASSSGLAEPDTQYF. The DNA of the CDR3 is TGTGCCAGCAGCAGCGGACTAGCGGAGCCAGATACGCAGTATTTT. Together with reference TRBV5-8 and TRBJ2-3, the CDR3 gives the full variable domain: EAGVTQSPTHLIKTRGQQATLRCSPISGHTSVYWYQQALGLGLQFLLWYDEGEERNRGNFPPRFSGRQFPNYSSELNVNALELEDSALYLCASSSGLAEPDTQYFGPGTRLTVL.

The CDR3 DNA follows: TGTGCCAGCAGCTTAGGGACAGGGCCGTCTGGAGAGCAGTACTTC. Protein: CASSLGTGPSGEQYF. This rearrangement joins TRBV11-2 to TRBJ2-7; TRBD1 agrees at 8 bases. V was clipped by 1 base and J by 7 bases; unmatched bases: 9. This CDR3 comprises 15 residues. From germline, CDR1 is SGHAT and CDR2 FQNNGV. Filled out from reference TRBV11-2 and TRBJ2-7, the complete variable domain reads EAGVAQSPRYKIIEKRQSVAFWCNPISGHATLYWYQQILGQGPKLLIQFQNNGVVDDSQLPKDRFSAERLKGVDSTLKIQPAKLEDSAVYLCASSLGTGPSGEQYFGPGTRLTVT.

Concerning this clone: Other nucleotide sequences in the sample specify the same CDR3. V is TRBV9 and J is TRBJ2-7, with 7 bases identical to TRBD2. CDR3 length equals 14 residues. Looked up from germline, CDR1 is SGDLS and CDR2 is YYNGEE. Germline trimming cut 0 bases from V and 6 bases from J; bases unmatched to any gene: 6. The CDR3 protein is CASSVGGGTGEQYF. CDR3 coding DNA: TGTGCCAGCAGCGTAGGGGGAGGGACGGGCGAGCAGTACTTC.

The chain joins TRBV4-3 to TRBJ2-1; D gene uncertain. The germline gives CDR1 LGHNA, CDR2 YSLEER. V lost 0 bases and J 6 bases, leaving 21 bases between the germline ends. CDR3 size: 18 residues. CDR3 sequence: CASSQETPWTDGFNEQFF. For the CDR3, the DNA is TGCGCCAGCAGCCAAGAAACCCCTTGGACGGACGGGTTCAATGAGCAGTTCTTC.

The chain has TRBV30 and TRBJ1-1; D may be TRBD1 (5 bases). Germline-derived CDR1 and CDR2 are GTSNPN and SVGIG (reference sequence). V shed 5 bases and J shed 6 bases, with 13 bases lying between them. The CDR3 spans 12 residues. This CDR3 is CAWGGGVPEAFF. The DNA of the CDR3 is TGTGCCTGGGGAGGAGGGGTCCCTGAAGCTTTCTTT.

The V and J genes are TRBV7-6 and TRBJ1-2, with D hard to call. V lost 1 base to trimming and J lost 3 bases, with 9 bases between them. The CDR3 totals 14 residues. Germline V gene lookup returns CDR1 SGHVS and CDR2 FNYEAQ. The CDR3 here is CASSLEDGDYGYTF. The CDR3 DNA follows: TGTGCCAGCAGCTTAGAGGACGGAGACTATGGCTACACCTTC.

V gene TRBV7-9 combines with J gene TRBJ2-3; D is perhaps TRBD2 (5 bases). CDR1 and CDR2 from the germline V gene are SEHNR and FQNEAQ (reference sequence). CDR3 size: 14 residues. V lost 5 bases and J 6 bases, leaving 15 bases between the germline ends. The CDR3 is CASSRIAIPDTQYF. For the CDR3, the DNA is TGTGCCAGCAGCCGTATAGCGATCCCGGATACGCAGTATTTT.

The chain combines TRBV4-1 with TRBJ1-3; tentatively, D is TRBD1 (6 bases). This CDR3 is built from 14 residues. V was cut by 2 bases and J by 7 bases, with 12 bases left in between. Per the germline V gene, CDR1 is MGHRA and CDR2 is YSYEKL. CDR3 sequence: CASSQRWGANTIYF. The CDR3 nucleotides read TGCGCCAGCAGCCAAAGATGGGGGGCGAACACCATATATTTT.